What follows are 16 T cell receptor beta chains derived from one specimen sequenced in a study of shared clonotypes between healthy human individuals. The repertoire was sequenced with immunoSEQ multiplex PCR; TCRdb's copy has only in-frame clones and lacks some. Of roughly 2.5 million clones detected, around 90% appear once; the ten largest clones hold more than 0.12%. Sequenced: naive CD4+ T cells sorted from blood. Subset reported: CD45RA+ positively selected. The receptor set was obtained from a man aged 18 to 29 in good health.

This rearrangement joins TRBV29-1 to TRBJ2-7, with D maybe TRBD2 (5 bases). CDR1 is SQVTM and CDR2 is ANQGSEA in the germline V gene. This CDR3 region has 13 residues. With 7 bases removed from V and 4 bases from J, the gap between germline ends came to 17 bases. The CDR3 sequence: CSAEDGRRYEQYF. The CDR3 DNA reads as TGCAGCGCCGAGGACGGAAGGAGGTACGAGCAGTACTTC.

The V call is TRBV5-1, the J call TRBJ2-1; D is ambiguous. The V end was cut by 0 bases, the J end by 0 bases, with 7 bases between. The CDR3 has 15 residues. Germline CDR1 reads SGHRS; CDR2 reads YFSETQ. The CDR3 DNA sequence: TGCGCCAGCAGCTTGGCGGAGACCTCCTACAATGAGCAGTTCTTC. Translated, it gives CASSLAETSYNEQFF.

This chain joins TRBV7-8 and TRBJ1-5; D may be TRBD1 (5 bases). V lost 1 base and J 4 bases, leaving 17 bases between the germline ends. Germline CDR1 SGHVS, CDR2 FQNEAQ. The CDR3 has 17 residues. CDR3 nucleotide sequence: TGTGCCAGCAGCTTAGGAGCCGGGGGGAGCAGAAATCAGCCCCAGCATTTT. Translated, it gives CASSLGAGGSRNQPQHF.

The V call is TRBV6-5, the J call TRBJ1-1; D may be TRBD1 (6 bases). The CDR3 sequence is 13 residues long. CDR1 and CDR2 from the germline V gene are MNHEY and SVGAGI. V was cut by 5 bases and J by 1 base, with 8 bases left in between. The CDR3 here is CASSNRANTEAFF. As DNA, the CDR3 is TGTGCCAGCAGTAACAGGGCGAACACTGAAGCTTTCTTT.

This clone has a handful of counts. At the DNA level, this CDR3 is encoded by other sequences in the same sample as well. The V gene is TRBV5-1, the J gene TRBJ1-1; D is undetermined. This CDR3 is built from 13 residues. Between the trimmed V and J ends, which lost 0 bases and 4 bases, there was a span of 7 bases. The germline CDR1 and CDR2 sequences are SGHRS and YFSETQ. CDR3 protein: CASSLDVGTEAFF. The CDR3 bases are TGCGCCAGCAGCTTGGACGTGGGCACTGAAGCTTTCTTT.

Regarding this clone: The same CDR3 also results from other DNA sequences found in this sample. The chain employs TRBV18 and TRBJ2-6; unclear D gene. The germline V gene has CDR1 KGHSH and CDR2 LQKENI. This CDR3 contains 15 residues. With 1 base removed from V and 2 bases from J, the gap between germline ends came to 6 bases. The CDR3 bases are TGTGCCAGCTCACCACAGGGTGCTGGGGCCAACGTCCTGACTTTC. Translating gives CASSPQGAGANVLTF.

V is TRBV7-2 and J is TRBJ2-7; D possibly uses TRBD1 or TRBD2 (5 bases each). Germline V CDR1 and CDR2: SGHTA, FQGNSA. This CDR3 has 14 residues. V lost 1 base to trimming and J lost 5 bases, with 12 bases between them. In DNA form, the CDR3 reads TGTGCCAGCAGCTTAGTTGGGACCGCCGACGAGCAGTACTTC. Translated: CASSLVGTADEQYF.

About this clone itself: The sample contains more than one DNA sequence encoding this CDR3. This sequence joins TRBV2 and TRBJ1-2; no definite D call. The CDR3 is 11 amino acids. Looked up from germline, CDR1 is SNHLY and CDR2 is FYNNEI. The ends were cut back, 6 bases at V and 5 bases at J, with 7 bases in the middle. In DNA, the CDR3 is TGTGCCAGCAGCGGTCGGTATGGCTACACCTTC. This sequence encodes CASSGRYGYTF.

This rearrangement joins TRBV28 to TRBJ1-2; weak D call: TRBD1 (5 bases). Germline CDR1 is MDHEN and CDR2 is SYDVKM. This CDR3 comprises 14 residues. Trimming removed 5 bases at V and 8 bases at J, with 18 bases between. CDR3 bases: TGTGCCAGCAGTACGAGGTCTGGGGGATTGGGCTACACCTTC. Its translation is CASSTRSGGLGYTF.

This clone has only one observation. This chain links TRBV28 with TRBJ1-2; D gene uncertain. Germline CDR1 reads MDHEN; CDR2 reads SYDVKM. V lost 10 bases and J lost 2, with 14 bases in between. CDR3 size: 13 residues. The CDR3 spells CANWDPRNYGYTF. In nucleotides, the CDR3 is TGTGCCAACTGGGATCCCCGCAACTATGGCTACACCTTC.

Details on this clone: This CDR3 is also generated by other DNA sequences in the sample. CDR3 DNA sequence: TGCGCCAGCAGCGGAACGGGACAGACCTACGAGCAGTACTTC. It yields the protein CASSGTGQTYEQYF. V and J are TRBV5-1 and TRBJ2-7; 7 bases are shared with TRBD1. Unmatched junction bases numbered 6, after V lost 4 bases and J lost 2 bases. The CDR3 has 14 residues. The germline CDR1 and CDR2 sequences are SGHRS and YFSETQ.

V is TRBV18 and J is TRBJ2-5, with D possibly matching TRBD2 (5 bases). Germline V gene sequence: CDR1 KGHSH, CDR2 LQKENI. V was clipped by 0 bases and J by 5 bases, with 7 bases between them. The CDR3 has 13 amino acids. The DNA of the CDR3 is TGTGCCAGCTCACCACCGGAGCGGGAGACCCAGTACTTC. Translating gives CASSPPERETQYF. The full variable domain, rest sourced from reference TRBV18 and TRBJ2-5, is NAGVMQNPRHLVRRRGQEARLRCSPMKGHSHVYWYRQLPEEGLKFMVYLQKENIIDESGMPKERFSAEFPKEGPSILRIQQVVRGDSAAYFCASSPPERETQYFGPGTRLLVL.

Details on this clone: Within the sample, other DNA sequences also encode this same CDR3. J is TRBJ2-5 and V is TRBV18; D gene ambiguous. The DNA end is a closer match to TRBJ2-7, so the J assignment may be wrong. CDR1 and CDR2 (germline): KGHSH, LQKENI. This CDR3 is 13 amino acids long. The CDR3: CASSPGGSYEQYF. Here the CDR3 DNA reads TGTGCCAGCTCACCGGGTGGGTCTTACGAGCAGTACTTC.

The chain is built from TRBV7-9 and TRBJ2-5; D unresolved. Germline CDR1 and CDR2: SEHNR and FQNEAQ (reference sequence). Trimming cost V 2 bases and J 7 bases, with 14 bases left between them. CDR3 length: 14 amino acids. The CDR3 region is CASSLLELAGTQYF. In nucleotides, the CDR3 is TGTGCCAGCAGCTTATTAGAGCTGGCAGGGACCCAGTACTTC.

The chain links TRBV5-1 to TRBJ2-5; perhaps TRBD1 as D (5 bases). Trimming took off 3 bases at V and 1 base at J, with 10 bases between the two ends. The germline gives CDR1 SGHRS, CDR2 YFSETQ. CDR3 length equals 14 residues. CDR3 region: CASSSTDSQETQYF. In DNA, the CDR3 is TGCGCCAGCAGCTCGACAGACAGCCAAGAGACCCAGTACTTC.

In this sample, this clone turned up once. CDR3 nucleotide sequence: TGTGCCAGCAGCTTAGTGGTGACAGGGGCGGCCTATAATTCACCCCTCCACTTT. Its protein is CASSLVVTGAAYNSPLHF. V and J are TRBV11-2 and TRBJ1-6, with TRBD1 matching 8 bases. The CDR3 has 18 amino acids. V shed 1 base and J 2 bases; nucleotides not matched to a gene: 7. The germline CDR1 and CDR2 sequences are SGHAT and FQNNGV.